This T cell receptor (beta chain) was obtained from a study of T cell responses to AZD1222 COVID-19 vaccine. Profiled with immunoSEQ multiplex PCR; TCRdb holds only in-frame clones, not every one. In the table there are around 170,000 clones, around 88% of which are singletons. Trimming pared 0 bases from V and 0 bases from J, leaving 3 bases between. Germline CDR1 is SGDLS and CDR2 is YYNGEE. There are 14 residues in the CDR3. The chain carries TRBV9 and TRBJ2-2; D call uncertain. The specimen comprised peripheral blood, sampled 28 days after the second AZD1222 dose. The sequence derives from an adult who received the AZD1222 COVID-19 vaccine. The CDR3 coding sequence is TGTGCCAGCAGCGTAGTAGCGAACACCGGGGAGCTGTTTTTT. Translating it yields CASSVVANTGELFF.